The 32 T cell receptor beta chains below were found in one sample sequenced in a study of a mutant IDH1 vaccine in newly diagnosed glioma. TCRdb keeps only in-frame clones here, not all; method: immunoSEQ multiplex PCR. This sample yields approximately 50,000 clones, of which around three quarters are seen a single time; 4.9% belongs to the top ten. These receptors have no identified antigens. Described time point: week 47, end of study. A 20-mer mutant IDH1 peptide at 300 ug was injected subcutaneously with topical imiquimod. This sample comprised PBMCs, obtained from a glioma patient whose treatment included an IDH1 peptide vaccine. All receptors derive from a woman between 35 and 50 years old with glioma. Some clones in this sample may be carry-over from other donors' samples.

The chain has TRBV2 and TRBJ2-3; D is possibly TRBD1 or TRBD2 (5 bases each). CDR3 length: 13 residues. V lost 9 bases and J lost 3, with 13 bases in between. Germline V lookup: CDR1 SNHLY, CDR2 FYNNEI. The CDR3: CARPGRGTDTQYF. The CDR3 DNA sequence: TGTGCCAGGCCGGGACGTGGGACAGATACGCAGTATTTT.

This clone has just one count. The chain links TRBV7-2 to TRBJ2-2; 8 bases match TRBD2. With 5 bases clipped from V and 4 bases from J, the junction kept 9 bases outside the gene matches. CDR1 is SGHTA and CDR2 is FQGNSA in the germline V gene. The CDR3 sequence is 16 residues long. CDR3 loop: CASSLIAGTPTGELFF. DNA of the CDR3: TGTGCCAGCAGCCTAATAGCGGGGACTCCCACCGGGGAGCTGTTTTTT. Using reference TRBV7-2 and TRBJ2-2 for the parts outside the CDR3, the full variable domain is GAGVSQSPSNKVTEKGKDVELRCDPISGHTALYWYRQSLGQGLEFLIYFQGNSAPDKSGLPSDRFSAERTGGSVSTLTIQRTQQEDSAVYLCASSLIAGTPTGELFFGEGSRLTVL.

V gene TRBV19 combines with J gene TRBJ2-7; TRBD2 matches at 8 bases. Per the germline V gene, CDR1 is LNHDA and CDR2 is SQIVND (reference sequence). This CDR3 region has 15 residues. J gave up 4 bases and V 2 bases, and 7 bases lay outside the gene matches. The CDR3 sequence is CASSIKAGAWYEQYF. CDR3 nucleotide sequence: TGTGCCAGTAGTATAAAAGCGGGGGCCTGGTACGAGCAGTACTTC.

V gene TRBV2 combines with J gene TRBJ1-1; unclear D gene. The CDR3 has 11 amino acids. Trimming shortened V by 9 bases and J by 1 base, and 6 bases separated the two germline ends. Germline V gene data show CDR1 as SNHLY and CDR2 as FYNNEI. The CDR3 here is CASWGNTEAFF. The CDR3 DNA is TGTGCCAGTTGGGGGAACACTGAAGCTTTCTTT.

J is TRBJ2-2 and V is TRBV15, with D perhaps TRBD2 (6 bases). V dropped 4 bases and J dropped 6 bases, with 15 bases sitting between them. The CDR3 is 15 residues long. CDR1 is LNHNV and CDR2 is YYDKDF in the germline V gene (reference sequence). CDR3 sequence (DNA): TGTGCCACCAGCATTTCGGCTAGCGTTCCCGGGGAGCTGTTTTTT. Its protein is CATSISASVPGELFF.

The V call is TRBV2, the J call TRBJ2-3, with a weak D call TRBD2 (6 bases). The CDR3 runs to 15 residues. Per germline, CDR1 SNHLY and CDR2 FYNNEI. Trimming cost V 8 bases and J 5 bases, with 20 bases left between them. DNA of the CDR3: TGTGCCAGCGGGAGGAGCCCCGCTTCGGGAGATACGCAGTATTTT. As protein: CASGRSPASGDTQYF.

The chain recombines TRBV7-9 with TRBJ1-2; D may be TRBD1 (5 bases). The CDR3 extends over 14 amino acids. Germline CDR1 is SEHNR and CDR2 is FQNEAQ (reference sequence). V shed 5 bases and J shed 6 bases, with 16 bases lying between them. In DNA form, the CDR3 reads TGTGCCAGCAGCGATACCGGGGACCGCAATGGCTACACCTTC. This gives the protein CASSDTGDRNGYTF.

The chain joins TRBV6-5 to TRBJ2-3; TRBD2 matches at 9 bases. This CDR3 has 14 amino acids. With V trimmed by 2 bases and J by 6 bases, 3 bases remained unmatched. The germline V gene encodes CDR1 MNHEY and CDR2 SVGAGI. As DNA, the CDR3 is TGTGCCAGCAGTTACGCTAGCGGGGTGGATACGCAGTATTTT. Protein sequence: CASSYASGVDTQYF.

This chain links TRBV29-1 with TRBJ1-1; D might be TRBD1 (6 bases). From germline, CDR1 is SQVTM and CDR2 ANQGSEA. The CDR3 extends over 12 amino acids. The germline V and J ends were trimmed by 7 bases and 5 bases, with 14 bases remaining between them. The CDR3 here is CSAGAVETEAFF. The DNA for the CDR3 is TGCAGCGCAGGGGCCGTGGAGACTGAAGCTTTCTTT.

In the case of this clone: The same CDR3 can be traced to other DNA sequences in this sample. The chain combines TRBV25-1 with TRBJ1-2, with TRBD1 matching 7 bases. J was trimmed by 1 base and V by 3 bases; bases with no gene match: 8. The CDR3 loop spans 16 amino acids. The germline V gene has CDR1 MGHDK and CDR2 SYGVNS. The CDR3 DNA reads TGTGCCAGCAGTGAGTCAGGGGGGAGAATTAACTATGGCTACACCTTC. Translating it yields CASSESGGRINYGYTF.

This chain links TRBV7-2 with TRBJ1-6, with 10 bases identical to TRBD1. V trimming: 5 bases; J trimming: 8 bases; junction bases outside the gene matches: 6. The V gene's germline CDR1 is SGHTA and CDR2 FQGNSA. The CDR3 has 15 amino acids. CDR3 residues: CASSAGQGNYSPLHF. CDR3 sequence (DNA): TGTGCCAGCAGCGCGGGACAGGGGAATTATTCACCCCTCCACTTT.

This chain joins TRBV7-9 and TRBJ1-5; a weak D match, TRBD1 (5 bases). CDR3 length: 15 residues. Deletions cut 0 bases from V and 3 bases from J, with 9 bases between. Germline V gene lookup returns CDR1 SEHNR and CDR2 FQNEAQ (reference sequence). CDR3 coding DNA: TGTGCCAGCAGCTTAGCGGGGACGGACAATCAGCCCCAGCATTTT. Protein product: CASSLAGTDNQPQHF.

This sequence joins TRBV2 and TRBJ2-2; 10 bases map to TRBD1. After removal of 7 bases from V and 2 bases from J, the junction contained 7 bases not matched to a gene. Germline values: CDR1 SNHLY, CDR2 FYNNEI. The CDR3 contains 16 residues. This CDR3 is CASNLRTGGNTGELFF. The CDR3 DNA reads TGTGCCAGCAACCTCCGGACAGGGGGAAACACCGGGGAGCTGTTTTTT.

V usage is TRBV10-3 and J usage is TRBJ1-3; the D gene is possibly TRBD1 (6 bases). The V gene lost 3 bases and the J gene lost 0 bases, with 12 bases spanning the gap. The CDR3 sequence is 16 residues long. CDR1 ENHRY and CDR2 SYGVKD come from the germline V gene. CDR3 nucleotides: TGTGCCATCAGTGAAACAGGGTACAACTCTGGAAACACCATATATTTT. Encoded protein: CAISETGYNSGNTIYF.

V is TRBV27 and J is TRBJ1-4; D unclear. Trimming shortened V by 3 bases and J by 2 bases, and 13 bases separated the two germline ends. CDR3 length: 16 residues. Germline CDR1 MNHEY, CDR2 SMNVEV (reference sequence). The CDR3 protein is CASSFLPLDTNEKLFF. The CDR3 nucleotides read TGTGCCAGCAGTTTTCTGCCCCTCGACACTAATGAAAAACTGTTTTTT.

This chain uses TRBV5-4 with TRBJ1-3, with D possibly TRBD1 on 6 matching bases. The CDR3 has 14 amino acids. Germline V gives CDR1 SGHNT, CDR2 YYREEE (reference sequence). V was trimmed by 1 base and J by 3 bases, leaving 8 bases between them. For the CDR3, the DNA is TGTGCCAGCAGCTTGCAGGGGAGTGGAAACACCATATATTTT. This encodes CASSLQGSGNTIYF.

The chain combines TRBV5-1 with TRBJ2-3; D is perhaps TRBD2 (6 bases). In germline, CDR1 is SGHRS, CDR2 YFSETQ. The CDR3 extends over 16 amino acids. V was pared by 2 bases and J by 3 bases, with 16 bases between. This chain's CDR3 is CASSFYGGVGTDTQYF. The DNA for the CDR3 is TGCGCCAGCAGCTTTTATGGCGGGGTCGGTACAGATACGCAGTATTTT.

In DNA form, the CDR3 reads TGCGCCAGCAGCCCCCTCTCAGCTCCAGGAAACACCATATATTTT. Translated, it gives CASSPLSAPGNTIYF. The V and J genes are TRBV4-1 and TRBJ1-3, with no clear D. Germline V CDR1 and CDR2: MGHRA, YSYEKL. The CDR3 has 15 residues. Trimming cost V 4 bases and J 4 bases, with 14 bases left between them.

The genes are TRBV7-9 and TRBJ2-4, with TRBD1 matching 8 bases. V was clipped by 9 bases and J by 4 bases; unmatched bases: 8. Germline V gene lookup returns CDR1 SEHNR and CDR2 FQNEAQ (reference sequence). CDR3 length equals 14 residues. CDR3 DNA sequence: TGTGCCAGTGCTTCTACAGGGGGGAAAAACATTCAGTACTTC. It yields the protein CASASTGGKNIQYF.

The V and J genes are TRBV9 and TRBJ2-2, with D possibly called TRBD1 or TRBD2 (5 bases each). The V end lost 0 bases, the J end lost 4 bases, and 19 bases lay between the germline ends. Germline lookup yields CDR1 SGDLS and CDR2 YYNGEE. There are 18 residues in the CDR3. Here the CDR3 reads CASSVAGRERSGTGELFF. The CDR3, as DNA: TGTGCCAGCAGCGTAGCGGGCAGGGAGCGTTCGGGCACCGGGGAGCTGTTTTTT.

The rearrangement joins TRBV27 to TRBJ1-2; TRBD1 aligns across 8 bases. This CDR3 is built from 14 residues. V dropped 5 bases and J dropped 3; count of bases not matched to a gene: 5. Per the germline V gene, CDR1 is MNHEY and CDR2 is SMNVEV (reference sequence). This chain's CDR3 is CASSAQGAHYGYTF. DNA for the CDR3: TGTGCCAGCAGTGCCCAGGGGGCCCACTATGGCTACACCTTC.

The sample holds one count of this clone. Compared with germline, one end of the junction differs, possibly owing to a read error. The CDR3 DNA reads TGTGCCAGCAGTTACGGGTGGGGTAGCAATCGGCCCCAGCATTTT. This codes for CASSYGWGSNRPQHF. The chain recombines TRBV6-5 with TRBJ1-5, with no clear D. CDR3 length: 15 amino acids. The germline CDR1 and CDR2 sequences are MNHEY and SVGAGI.

This rearrangement joins TRBV10-3 to TRBJ1-5; the match to TRBD1 covers 11 bases. Per germline, CDR1 ENHRY and CDR2 SYGVKD. V trimming: 0 bases; J trimming: 7 bases; junction bases outside the gene matches: 2. The CDR3 has 15 residues. The chain's CDR3 is CAISESGTGGQPQHF. The CDR3 nucleotides are TGTGCCATCAGTGAGTCCGGGACAGGGGGACAGCCCCAGCATTTT.

This clone was detected a few times. The chain links TRBV12-5 to TRBJ1-1; no clear D. The CDR3 is 15 amino acids. V was pared by 2 bases and J by 0 bases, with 10 bases between. Germline assignment: CDR1 LGHNT and CDR2 FRNRAP. The CDR3 sequence is CASGLLLNLNTEAFF. In DNA form, the CDR3 reads TGTGCTAGTGGTTTGTTATTAAACTTGAACACTGAAGCTTTCTTT.

The chain employs TRBV30 and TRBJ1-2; D is uncertain. In germline, CDR1 is GTSNPN, CDR2 SVGIG (reference sequence). V was trimmed by 2 bases and J by 2 bases, leaving 6 bases between them. CDR3 size: 12 residues. CDR3 coding DNA: TGTGCCTGGAGTAAGCAAAACTATGGCTACACCTTC. Translation: CAWSKQNYGYTF.

The chain combines TRBV6-1 with TRBJ1-5; no reliable D call. The CDR3 runs 14 residues. Germline lookup yields CDR1 MNHNS and CDR2 SASEGT. The germline V and J ends were trimmed by 2 bases and 1 base, with 6 bases remaining between them. CDR3 loop: CASSELTSNQPQHF. For the CDR3, the DNA is TGTGCCAGCAGTGAATTAACAAGCAATCAGCCCCAGCATTTT.

J is TRBJ2-2 and V is TRBV5-1; D possibly matches TRBD1 or TRBD2 (6 bases each). CDR3 length: 15 amino acids. Germline V lookup: CDR1 SGHRS, CDR2 YFSETQ. V lost 3 bases, J lost 3 bases, and 12 bases lay in between. The CDR3 reads CASSWGAPDTGELFF. CDR3 nucleotide sequence: TGCGCCAGCAGCTGGGGGGCGCCGGACACCGGGGAGCTGTTTTTT.

This clone has just a few counts. This chain links TRBV5-6 with TRBJ1-2, with D possibly being TRBD1 (6 bases). V gave up 0 bases and J gave up 5 bases, with 17 bases separating them. This CDR3 has 16 residues. Germline lookup yields CDR1 SGHDT and CDR2 YYEEEE. The CDR3 region has the DNA TGTGCCAGCAGCTTGGCCAGGTCCAGGGGCGGGTATGGCTACACCTTC. This translates into CASSLARSRGGYGYTF. Filled out from reference TRBV5-6 and TRBJ1-2, the complete variable domain reads DAGVTQSPTHLIKTRGQQVTLRCSPKSGHDTVSWYQQALGQGPQFIFQYYEEEERQRGNFPDRFSGHQFPNYSSELNVNALLLGDSALYLCASSLARSRGGYGYTFGSGTRLTVV.

As to this clone: At one end, the junction sequence differs from germline, possibly due to a read error. This chain connects TRBV19 to TRBJ2-3; 7 positions match TRBD2. This CDR3 has 13 residues. Per germline, CDR1 LNHDA and CDR2 SQIVND (reference sequence). CDR3 loop: CASSIAGQHTQYF. The CDR3 bases are TGTGCCAGTAGCATAGCGGGCCAGCATACGCAGTATTTT.

The rearrangement joins TRBV15 to TRBJ1-1, with unresolved D. This CDR3 has 11 residues. Germline-derived CDR1 and CDR2 are LNHNV and YYDKDF (reference sequence). Trimming removed 4 bases from V and 8 bases from J, with 8 bases in between. The CDR3 sequence is CATSTDGEAFF. DNA of the CDR3: TGTGCCACCAGCACCGACGGAGAAGCTTTCTTT.

The gene calls are TRBV2 and TRBJ2-5; D could derive from TRBD1 or TRBD2 (6 bases each). The germline V and J ends were trimmed by 6 bases and 5 bases, with 19 bases remaining between them. The CDR3 spans 15 residues. Germline V lookup: CDR1 SNHLY, CDR2 FYNNEI. CDR3 amino acids: CASRAQGLRAETQYF. CDR3 coding DNA: TGTGCCAGCAGAGCACAGGGACTTCGAGCGGAGACCCAGTACTTC.

The V call is TRBV9, the J call TRBJ2-3; 7 bases are shared with TRBD1. The germline CDR1 and CDR2 sequences are SGDLS and YYNGEE. This CDR3 contains 12 residues. Trimming removed 4 bases from V and 6 bases from J; junction bases left unmatched: 2. The DNA for the CDR3 is TGTGCCAGCAGCCCCAGGGGGGATACGCAGTATTTT. Protein sequence: CASSPRGDTQYF. Drawing the rest from reference TRBV9 and TRBJ2-3, the complete variable domain is DSGVTQTPKHLITATGQRVTLRCSPRSGDLSVYWYQQSLDQGLQFLIQYYNGEERAKGNILERFSAQQFPDLHSELNLSSLELGDSALYFCASSPRGDTQYFGPGTRLTVL.